This T cell receptor beta chain stems from a study of OX40 agonist ivuxolimab in advanced cancers. Study information: The patients received agonistic anti-OX40 (CD134) antibody ivuxolimab.

The germline CDR1 and CDR2 sequences are MGHRA and YSYEKL. This CDR3 is built from 17 residues. Trimming cost V 1 base and J 1 base, with 13 bases left between them. TCRdb's table, derived via immunoSEQ multiplex PCR, lists solely in-frame clones and lacks some. The table has 90,000 or so clones, 89% seen once. The source of this sequence is an adult with an advanced solid tumor such as melanoma, head and neck, liver or kidney cancer. Here the sequenced sample was CD4+ or CD8+ T cells sorted from blood, taken in a trial of the OX40 agonist ivuxolimab. The chain employs TRBV4-1 and TRBJ2-2; D is ambiguous. The CDR3 loop reads CASSQGIFFLNTGELFF. The CDR3 DNA is TGCGCCAGCAGCCAAGGGATCTTCTTCTTGAACACCGGGGAGCTGTTTTTT.